This T cell receptor beta chain was identified in a study of blood T cell repertoires in COVID-19. Background on the study: The United States, Italy and Spain were the sources of the acute and convalescent COVID-19 samples. PBMCs, B-cell-depleted T cells, or T cells were the source of the cDNA or gDNA that made up the material.

Those enrolled in Seattle joined during active infection and were followed longitudinally afterward. CDR3 length: 15 amino acids. The V and J ends lost 7 bases and 2 bases respectively, with 15 bases between them. From germline, CDR1 is LGHNT and CDR2 FRNRAP. As originally analysed: It was from reference gene primer amplification that nucleated cell counts were estimated. Clones were sequenced by immunoSEQ multiplex PCR, and TCRdb holds only the in-frame ones, with some missing. The DNA gave D and trimming, while V, J and clone size come from that table. The sample consists of over 150,000 clones, approximately 94% of them appearing once.

The source is a young man with COVID-19, enrolled during active disease. The sample was peripheral blood. This chain links TRBV12-5 with TRBJ1-5; D perhaps matches TRBD1 (6 bases). CDR3 coding DNA: TGTGCTAGTGCCGCAGGGGCTGGGGGCAATCAGCCCCAGCATTTT. Amino acids: CASAAGAGGNQPQHF.